The 15 T cell receptor beta chains in this list originate from one sample, sequenced in a study of blood T cell repertoires in COVID-19. This table comes from immunoSEQ multiplex PCR, and its TCRdb copy is limited to in-frame clones, with some not included. The sample has about 120,000 clones; 65% to 90% are singletons. The sequencing input was peripheral blood. Receptors were obtained from a man older than 75 with active or convalescent COVID-19.

V is TRBV14 and J is TRBJ1-1; D may be TRBD1 (5 bases). The CDR3 has 13 amino acids. Trimming took off 2 bases at V and 2 bases at J, with 6 bases between the two ends. CDR1 and CDR2 (germline): SGHDN, FVKESK. CDR3 loop: CASSQQGNTEAFF. CDR3 in DNA: TGTGCCAGCAGCCAACAGGGTAACACTGAAGCTTTCTTT.

The CDR3 loop reads CATQPPDRRELFF. The CDR3 DNA sequence: TGTGCCACCCAACCCCCGGACAGGAGGGAGCTGTTTTTT. The chain joins TRBV24-1 to TRBJ2-2, with 7 positions matching TRBD1. Germline loops: CDR1 KGHDR, CDR2 SFDVKD. The V and J ends lost 9 bases and 9 bases, in that order; junction bases with no gene match: 9. The CDR3 covers 13 residues.

This chain links TRBV5-4 with TRBJ2-1; 7 positions match TRBD1. The CDR3 runs 14 residues. Germline values: CDR1 SGHNT, CDR2 YYREEE (reference sequence). The V segment lost 3 bases and the J segment 10 bases; nucleotides outside the gene matches: 10. The CDR3 DNA follows: TGTGCCAGCAGCTCGCAACGGACAGGACAGGAGCAGTTCTTC. Translating gives CASSSQRTGQEQFF.

This chain connects TRBV9 to TRBJ2-3, with unresolved D. The CDR3 extends over 11 amino acids. Germline-derived CDR1 and CDR2 are SGDLS and YYNGEE. V was cut by 3 bases and J by 5 bases, with 4 bases left in between. The DNA of the CDR3 is TGTGCCAGCAGCGGTCAAGATACGCAGTATTTT. Its translation: CASSGQDTQYF.

The V gene is TRBV19, the J gene TRBJ1-4, with 7 bases aligning to TRBD1. Germline CDR1 LNHDA, CDR2 SQIVND (reference sequence). The CDR3 sequence is 14 residues long. V trimming: 4 bases; J trimming: 7 bases; junction bases outside the gene matches: 6. CDR3 in amino acids: CASSKQGDREKLFF. DNA for the CDR3: TGTGCCAGTAGTAAGCAGGGGGACCGTGAAAAACTGTTTTTT. Combining the CDR3 with reference TRBV19 and TRBJ1-4 gives the whole variable domain DGGITQSPKYLFRKEGQNVTLSCEQNLNHDAMYWYRQDPGQGLRLIYYSQIVNDFQKGDIAEGYSVSREKKESFPLTVTSAQKNPTAFYLCASSKQGDREKLFFGSGTQLSVL.

The gene calls are TRBV16 and TRBJ2-5; a possible D gene is TRBD1 (6 bases). The length of the CDR3 is 13 residues. The V and J ends lost 3 bases and 2 bases respectively, with 7 bases between them. Germline-derived CDR1 and CDR2 are KGHSY and FQNENV. CDR3: CASSQTGQETQYF. CDR3 nucleotide sequence: TGTGCCAGCAGCCAGACAGGACAAGAGACCCAGTACTTC. Combining the CDR3 with reference TRBV16 and TRBJ2-5 gives the whole variable domain GEEVAQTPKHLVRGEGQKAKLYCAPIKGHSYVFWYQQVLKNEFKFLISFQNENVFDETGMPKERFSAKCLPNSPCSLEIQATKLEDSAVYFCASSQTGQETQYFGPGTRLLVL.

The genes are TRBV3-1 (or the pseudogene TRBV3-2) and TRBJ2-6; D perhaps matches TRBD2 (7 bases). The CDR3 spans 16 residues. In germline, CDR1 is LGHDT, CDR2 YNNKEL (reference sequence). The V end lost 6 bases, the J end lost 0 bases, and 12 bases lay between the germline ends. The CDR3 DNA reads as TGTGCCAGCAGAACCGGGGGGCTCTCTGGGGCCAACGTCCTGACTTTC. This encodes CASRTGGLSGANVLTF.

CDR3 loop: CASSFDRNTEAFF. CDR3 nucleotides: TGCGCCAGCAGCTTCGACAGGAACACTGAAGCTTTCTTT. V gene TRBV5-1 combines with J gene TRBJ1-1; a weak D match, TRBD1 (5 bases). Trimming took off 2 bases at V and 1 base at J, with 6 bases between the two ends. There are 13 residues in the CDR3. Germline V lookup: CDR1 SGHRS, CDR2 YFSETQ.

The chain has TRBV28 and TRBJ1-5, with a possible D match to TRBD1 (6 bases). There are 17 residues in the CDR3. Germline V gene lookup returns CDR1 MDHEN and CDR2 SYDVKM. Trimming took off 7 bases at V and 4 bases at J, with 23 bases between the two ends. CDR3 region: CASNPGVGGAANQPQHF. The DNA for the CDR3 is TGTGCCAGCAATCCCGGAGTGGGGGGGGCGGCGAATCAGCCCCAGCATTTT.

CDR3 nucleotide sequence: TGTGCCAGCAGCCCCAGGACAGGGAGCTACAATGAGCAGTTCTTC. Amino acids: CASSPRTGSYNEQFF. The chain combines TRBV7-3 with TRBJ2-1; 8 nucleotides line up with TRBD1. The CDR3 contains 15 residues. Per the germline V gene, CDR1 is SGHTA and CDR2 is FQGTGA. V dropped 5 bases and J dropped 3; count of bases not matched to a gene: 6.

The chain is built from TRBV7-2 and TRBJ2-5, with D possibly TRBD1 on 5 matching bases. Germline lookup yields CDR1 SGHTA and CDR2 FQGNSA. CDR3 length equals 13 residues. The V gene lost 1 base and the J gene lost 3 bases, with 6 bases spanning the gap. The CDR3 bases are TGTGCCAGCAGCTTAGTCAGGGAAGAGACCCAGTACTTC. Translating gives CASSLVREETQYF.

The chain is built from TRBV28 and TRBJ1-4, with unresolved D. V was pared by 6 bases and J by 0 bases, with 8 bases between. This CDR3 is 14 amino acids long. From germline, CDR1 is MDHEN and CDR2 SYDVKM. The chain's CDR3 is CASSPSSTNEKLFF. Written as DNA, the CDR3 is TGTGCCAGCAGCCCCAGTTCAACTAATGAAAAACTGTTTTTT.

This chain uses TRBV5-5 with TRBJ2-5; possible D gene TRBD2, 6 bases. V lost 4 bases and J 3 bases, leaving 10 bases between the germline ends. The length of the CDR3 is 13 residues. The V gene's germline CDR1 is SGHKS and CDR2 YYEKEE (reference sequence). The CDR3 nucleotides read TGTGCCAGCAGCCATAGCGGTGAAGAGACCCAGTACTTC. Translation gives CASSHSGEETQYF.

The chain couples TRBV10-1 to TRBJ1-4; TRBD1 matches at 8 bases. The CDR3 has 19 amino acids. V was pared by 0 bases and J by 6 bases, with 15 bases of the junction left unmatched. Germline values: CDR1 WNHNN, CDR2 SYGVQD (reference sequence). The CDR3: CASSESRRQGPTEYEKLFF. The CDR3 coding sequence is TGCGCCAGCAGTGAGTCTAGGAGACAGGGGCCTACGGAATATGAAAAACTGTTTTTT.

The chain couples TRBV6-5 to TRBJ1-5; D call uncertain. There are 14 residues in the CDR3. V was trimmed by 4 bases and J by 3 bases, leaving 10 bases between them. Germline V gene lookup returns CDR1 MNHEY and CDR2 SVGAGI. CDR3 DNA: TGTGCCAGCAGTTCGAGGCAGTCCAATCAGCCCCAGCATTTT. It specifies CASSSRQSNQPQHF.